The rows below give T cell receptor beta chains drawn from one sample of a study of blood T cell repertoires in COVID-19. Assay: immunoSEQ multiplex PCR; the TCRdb copy retains only in-frame clones and omits some. The table shows under 200,000 clones, with 88% occurring only once. The sequenced material came from peripheral blood. The receptors derive from a man between 65 and 85 years old with active or convalescent COVID-19. The CDR3 runs from the conserved cysteine through the conserved F or W. Fields, in order: J gene, D gene, clone size, V gene, CDR3 protein, CDR3 DNA. The D gene is left open where the match is weak. The listing skips clone size in some rows; elsewhere it reads once, few, many or a size class.

j_gene: TRBJ2-1; d_gene: .; abundance: .; v_gene: TRBV30; CDR3aa: CACTTGLQRDNEQFF; CDR3nt: TGTGCCTGCACGACGGGCCTCCAGAGGGACAATGAGCAGTTCTTC
j_gene: TRBJ1-5; d_gene: .; abundance: .; v_gene: TRBV30; CDR3aa: CAWSVQGQGQPQHF; CDR3nt: TGTGCCTGGAGTGTACAGGGCCAGGGGCAGCCCCAGCATTTT
j_gene: TRBJ2-6; d_gene: .; abundance: .; v_gene: TRBV19; CDR3aa: CASSIAAGASSGANVLTF; CDR3nt: TGTGCCAGTAGTATAGCTGCGGGGGCGAGCTCTGGGGCCAACGTCCTGACTTTC
j_gene: TRBJ2-7; d_gene: .; abundance: .; v_gene: TRBV29-1; CDR3aa: CSVGEVYEQYF; CDR3nt: TGCAGCGTCGGGGAGGTCTACGAGCAGTACTTC
j_gene: TRBJ2-7; d_gene: TRBD1; abundance: .; v_gene: TRBV5-4; CDR3aa: CASSKGQGYEQYF; CDR3nt: TGTGCCAGCAGCAAGGGACAGGGTTACGAGCAGTACTTC
j_gene: TRBJ1-6; d_gene: .; abundance: .; v_gene: TRBV5-4; CDR3aa: CASSLGRPGDSPLHF; CDR3nt: TGTGCCAGCAGCTTGGGGAGGCCAGGGGACTCACCCCTCCACTTT
j_gene: TRBJ2-7; d_gene: TRBD1; abundance: .; v_gene: TRBV19; CDR3aa: CASSNMGQASYEQYF; CDR3nt: TGTGCCAGTAGTAATATGGGACAGGCGTCCTACGAGCAGTACTTC
j_gene: TRBJ1-4; d_gene: .; abundance: .; v_gene: TRBV5-1; CDR3aa: CASSLRPQATNEKLFF; CDR3nt: TGCGCCAGCAGCTTACGACCACAGGCGACTAATGAAAAACTGTTTTTT
j_gene: TRBJ2-7; d_gene: TRBD2; abundance: .; v_gene: TRBV14; CDR3aa: CASSQTSGYEQYF; CDR3nt: TGTGCCAGCAGCCAGACTAGCGGCTACGAGCAGTACTTC
j_gene: TRBJ1-1; d_gene: .; abundance: .; v_gene: TRBV11-2; CDR3aa: CASSQGHENTEAFF; CDR3nt: TGTGCCAGCAGCCAAGGACACGAGAACACTGAAGCTTTCTTT
j_gene: TRBJ2-3; d_gene: TRBD1; abundance: .; v_gene: TRBV18; CDR3aa: CASSSTGGTDTQYF; CDR3nt: TGTGCCAGCTCATCTACAGGGGGCACAGATACGCAGTATTTT
j_gene: TRBJ1-4; d_gene: TRBD1; abundance: .; v_gene: TRBV6-5; CDR3aa: CASRQGGMEKLFF; CDR3nt: TGTGCCAGCCGACAGGGTGGGATGGAAAAACTGTTTTTT
j_gene: TRBJ2-1; d_gene: .; abundance: .; v_gene: TRBV25-1; CDR3aa: CASSVVAGKQFF; CDR3nt: TGTGCCAGCAGTGTTGTCGCGGGAAAGCAGTTCTTC
j_gene: TRBJ2-5; d_gene: TRBD1; abundance: .; v_gene: TRBV6-2/TRBV6-3; CDR3aa: CASSYPTGQGTWGMVQETQYF; CDR3nt: TGTGCCAGCAGTTACCCGACCGGACAGGGGACTTGGGGGATGGTCCAAGAGACCCAGTACTTC
j_gene: TRBJ2-7; d_gene: .; abundance: .; v_gene: TRBV5-6; CDR3aa: CASSFDLSGGPSYEQYF; CDR3nt: TGTGCCAGCAGCTTCGACCTCTCAGGGGGGCCCTCCTACGAGCAGTACTTC
j_gene: TRBJ2-2; d_gene: TRBD2; abundance: .; v_gene: TRBV5-4; CDR3aa: CASSLAGGTGELFF; CDR3nt: TGTGCCAGCAGCTTAGCGGGGGGCACCGGGGAGCTGTTTTTT
j_gene: TRBJ1-4; d_gene: .; abundance: .; v_gene: TRBV3-1/TRBV3-2; CDR3aa: CASSLPGLQGEKLFF; CDR3nt: TGTGCCAGCAGCCTCCCGGGTTTGCAGGGTGAAAAACTGTTTTTT
j_gene: TRBJ2-2; d_gene: TRBD2; abundance: .; v_gene: TRBV3-1/TRBV3-2; CDR3aa: CASRLAGGRVHTGELFF; CDR3nt: TGTGCCAGCAGGTTAGCGGGGGGTCGCGTTCACACCGGGGAGCTGTTTTTT
j_gene: TRBJ2-1; d_gene: TRBD1; abundance: .; v_gene: TRBV19; CDR3aa: CASSRQGPHEQFF; CDR3nt: TGTGCCAGTAGTAGACAGGGACCTCATGAGCAGTTCTTC
j_gene: TRBJ2-3; d_gene: TRBD1; abundance: few; v_gene: TRBV7-7; CDR3aa: CASSLRQGSLDTQYF; CDR3nt: TGTGCCAGCAGCTTAAGACAGGGAAGTCTGGATACGCAGTATTTT
j_gene: TRBJ2-7; d_gene: .; abundance: once; v_gene: TRBV18; CDR3aa: CASSLGSQGGEQYF; CDR3nt: TGTGCCAGCTCACTCGGGTCCCAGGGCGGCGAGCAGTACTTC
j_gene: TRBJ1-3; d_gene: .; abundance: .; v_gene: TRBV23-1; CDR3aa: CASSQSRSDLENTIYF; CDR3nt: TGCGCCAGCAGTCAATCTCGGAGCGACTTGGAAAACACCATATATTTT
j_gene: TRBJ2-3; d_gene: TRBD1; abundance: .; v_gene: TRBV4-3; CDR3aa: CASSLGQDLDTQYF; CDR3nt: TGCGCCAGCAGCCTAGGACAGGACTTAGATACGCAGTATTTT
j_gene: TRBJ2-7; d_gene: TRBD2; abundance: .; v_gene: TRBV5-5; CDR3aa: CASSIGLANVDEQYF; CDR3nt: TGTGCCAGCAGCATTGGACTAGCTAACGTCGACGAGCAGTACTTC
j_gene: TRBJ1-1; d_gene: .; abundance: .; v_gene: TRBV13; CDR3aa: CASSLAGTGGGTEAFF; CDR3nt: TGTGCCAGCAGCCTAGCCGGGACGGGCGGGGGCACTGAAGCTTTCTTT